This T cell receptor (beta chain) comes out of a study of T cell repertoires in cytomegalovirus infection (dated by TCRdb to about 2019). Regarding the research as a whole: Donor HLA type was relevant to the analysis, because carriage of CMV infection together with the matching HLA type was indicated by public TCR beta signatures.

This clonotype has more than one count but fewer than ten. Which antigen it targets is not known. No base-level quality is on record; no much larger clone is a single base apart. Results and caveats for the whole study, not just this receptor: In both this cohort and an independent roughly 330-donor cohort, the cumulative frequency of public TCR beta family members distinguished carriers of CMV infection plus the relevant HLA type. The ex vivo response was dominated by HLA-C-restricted CMV-specific TCR beta clonotypes, which also provided the single most frequent clonotype in two of eight donors.

Trimming at the junction amounts to 2 bases on V and 9 bases on J, and the germline ends lie 17 bases apart. CDR1 and CDR2 are read off the germline V gene as KGHDR and SFDVKD. CDR3 length: 15 amino acids, cysteine to phenylalanine. Only the CDR3 portion is preserved as DNA: 45 bases, with reading frame beginning at the first base. Instrument used: Illumina HiSeq 1500. The public reads were reprocessed in TCRdb via fastp at Q25 and MiXCR, keeping in-frame beta chains. Merged by CDR3 protein, the rows form single entries marked with the most common genes and DNA. This sample is represented by 450,000 to 650,000 distinct CDR3 sequences; more than 25% of them were singletons. The ten largest make up over 10% of the sample.

Sequencing used PBMCs. Here the chain combines TRBV24-1 and TRBJ2-3, with a tentative D gene TRBD2 over 6 matching bases. The TCR was taken from a human donor in good health (CMV status not recorded). Some clones in this sample may be carry-over from other donors' samples. The encoded CDR3 is CATSDSAGSAGTQYF. The nucleotide sequence reads TGTGCCACCAGTGATTCGGCGGGGTCCGCGGGGACGCAGTATTTT.